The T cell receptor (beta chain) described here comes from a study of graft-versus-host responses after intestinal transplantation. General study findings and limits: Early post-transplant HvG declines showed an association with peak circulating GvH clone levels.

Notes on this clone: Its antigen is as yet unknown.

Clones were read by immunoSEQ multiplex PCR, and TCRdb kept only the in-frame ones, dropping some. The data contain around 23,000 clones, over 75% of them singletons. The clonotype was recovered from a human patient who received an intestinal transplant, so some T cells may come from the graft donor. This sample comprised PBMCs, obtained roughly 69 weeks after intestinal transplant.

The CDR3 here is CASSIDGYNEKLFF. CDR3 coding DNA: TGTGCCAGCAGCATCGACGGATATAATGAAAAACTGTTTTTT. The chain combines TRBV5-4 with TRBJ1-4, with D uncertain. Trimming shortened V by 4 bases and J by 4 bases, and 11 bases separated the two germline ends. Germline values: CDR1 SGHNT, CDR2 YYREEE (reference sequence). The CDR3 loop spans 14 amino acids.